A selection of T cell receptor beta chains follows, all from one sample in a study of multiple sclerosis patients with progressive multifocal leukoencephalopathy. Measured with immunoSEQ multiplex PCR; TCRdb has only the in-frame clones, and not every one. The sample carries 25,000 to 35,000 clones, around 90% recorded once. What was sequenced was PBMCs. The receptors were sampled from a human donor with multiple sclerosis. Each CDR3 is given with its conserved first and last residue. A D gene is named only where the DNA matches it firmly. Expanded clones get a size class; other rows say once, few or many, or leave the size out.

-	TRBV9	TRBJ1-3	once	TGTGCCAGCAGCGTAGAAGAGGGCTTCAGCTCTGGAAACACCATATATTTT	CASSVEEGFSSGNTIYF
TRBD2	TRBV4-1	TRBJ2-1	-	TGCGCCAGCAGCCAAGAACGTCGGGGGGGCTACAATGAGCAGTTCTTC	CASSQERRGGYNEQFF
-	TRBV6-5	TRBJ2-7	-	TGTGCCAGCAGTTACAGGGGCCCTGCCTACGAGCAGTACTTC	CASSYRGPAYEQYF
TRBD1	TRBV10-1	TRBJ1-1	few	TGCGCCAGCAGTGAGTCCGGACAGGGACAAACTTTCTTT	CASSESGQGQTFF
-	TRBV6-5	TRBJ1-2	few	TGTGCCAGCAGTTACTCGGCGGGGGCAAACTATGGCTACACCTTC	CASSYSAGANYGYTF
-	TRBV4-3	TRBJ1-2	few	TGCGCCAGCAGCCAAGATGCAGGGTCCAACTATGGCTACACCTTC	CASSQDAGSNYGYTF
-	TRBV12-5	TRBJ1-3	-	TGTGCTAGTGGTCCCGGGGCAGGGAGAAGGGGAAACACCATATATTTT	CASGPGAGRRGNTIYF
TRBD1	TRBV28	TRBJ1-5	once	TGTGCCAGCAGTTTAATCCGCCCGGGACAGGGGAATCAGCCCCAGCATTTT	CASSLIRPGQGNQPQHF
-	TRBV7-9	TRBJ1-5	-	TGTGCCAGCAGCTTCGAGGGGGATCGAAGGCAGCCCCAGCATTTT	CASSFEGDRRQPQHF
-	TRBV30	TRBJ1-4	-	TGTGCCTGGAGCAGGAATGAAAAACTGTTTTTT	CAWSRNEKLFF
-	TRBV28	TRBJ1-1	once	TGTGCCAGCAGTTTATCTCCCCCGGCGGCCCGAGACACTGAAGCTTTCTTT	CASSLSPPAARDTEAFF
TRBD1	TRBV5-6	TRBJ1-2	-	TGTGCCAGCAGCTTAGGACAGGTACGAGGCTACACCTTC	CASSLGQVRGYTF
-	TRBV7-7	TRBJ1-3	-	TGTGCTAGCAGCCCCGGGACCGCCAACTCTGGAAACACCATATATTTT	CASSPGTANSGNTIYF
TRBD2	TRBV4-2	TRBJ2-1	once	TGTGCCAGCAGCCAAGATAGCGGGGGGGCCTACAATGAGCAGTTCTTC	CASSQDSGGAYNEQFF
-	TRBV4-1	TRBJ2-5	-	TGCGCCAGCAGCCCCGGCCCGGGGGAGACCCAGTACTTC	CASSPGPGETQYF
-	TRBV30	TRBJ1-3	-	TGTGCCTGGAGGCGCGAGGGAAGCTCTGGAAACACCATATATTTT	CAWRREGSSGNTIYF
-	TRBV4-1	TRBJ1-2	-	TGCGCCAGCAGCCCCTTAGACACCTCTACCTATGGCTACACCTTC	CASSPLDTSTYGYTF
-	TRBV19	TRBJ2-1	-	TGTGCCAGTTCCACCGGGACTGCCTACAATGAGCAGTTCTTC	CASSTGTAYNEQFF
-	TRBV4-3	TRBJ2-3	-	TGCGCCAGCAGCCGCCGAGGGGTATTACGCACAGATACGCAGTATTTT	CASSRRGVLRTDTQYF
-	TRBV5-1	TRBJ2-1	few	TGTGCCAGCAGCTTGGATCCGACGGCGGAGTCGAAGCAGTTCTTC	CASSLDPTAESKQFF
-	TRBV12-5	TRBJ2-5	-	TGTGCTAGTGGTTTGGGGGGAAAACAAGAGACCCAGTACTTC	CASGLGGKQETQYF
-	TRBV7-9	TRBJ2-2	-	TGTGCCAGCAGCTTACGGGGGCTGGGAGACACCGGGGAGCTGTTTTTT	CASSLRGLGDTGELFF
-	TRBV5-6	TRBJ1-5	-	TGTGCCAGCAGTCGCGGGGATAGGAATGGCAATCAGCCCCAGCATTTT	CASSRGDRNGNQPQHF
-	TRBV27	TRBJ2-5	-	TGTGCCAGCAGGTCCAGGGCTAGGTACTTC	CASRSRARYF
-	TRBV4-2	TRBJ1-4	-	TGTGCCAGCAGCCAAGATATACCAGGGAGGAAGGAAAAACTGTTTTTT	CASSQDIPGRKEKLFF
-	TRBV2	TRBJ2-7	-	TGTGCCAGCAGTCAGGAGATCTACGAGCAGTACTTC	CASSQEIYEQYF
-	TRBV19	TRBJ2-7	-	TGTGCCAGTAGTACCCACAGGACGTCCTACGAGCAGTACTTC	CASSTHRTSYEQYF
-	TRBV4-2	TRBJ1-2	-	TGTGCCAGCAGCCAAGATGCAGGGTTTGATGGCTACACCTTC	CASSQDAGFDGYTF
-	TRBV4-1	TRBJ2-3	-	TGCGCCAGCAGCGATACCCGGGGGGCGGGAGATACGCAGTATTTT	CASSDTRGAGDTQYF
-	TRBV5-1	TRBJ1-2	-	TGCGCCAGTAAACAGGGTGAGAATGGCTACACCTTC	CASKQGENGYTF
-	TRBV12-5	TRBJ2-7	-	TGTGCTAGTGGCCTGGACAGAGGCGAGCAGTACTTC	CASGLDRGEQYF
-	TRBV10-1	TRBJ1-1	few	TGCGCCAGCAGTGAGTCCCCTGTGAACACTGAAGCTTTCTTT	CASSESPVNTEAFF
TRBD1	TRBV28	TRBJ2-7	-	TGTGCCAGCGGAAGGACAGGAAGAATTACCTACGAGCAGTACTTC	CASGRTGRITYEQYF
-	TRBV7-9	TRBJ1-2	-	TGTGCCAGCAGCTTAGTGAGTCAGTATGGCTACACCTTC	CASSLVSQYGYTF
-	TRBV19	TRBJ2-3	-	TGTGCCAGTGGGTCGCATCGGGATACGCAGTATTTT	CASGSHRDTQYF
-	TRBV18	TRBJ1-1	-	TGTGCCAGCTCACCCCGGACGGAGAACACTGAAGCTTTCTTT	CASSPRTENTEAFF
TRBD1	TRBV5-1	TRBJ1-1	-	TGCGCCAGCAGCAAGGGACAGGAGAACACTGAAGCTTTCTTT	CASSKGQENTEAFF
-	TRBV7-8	TRBJ2-5	-	TGTGCCAGCAGCTCCCATTATGGCGTGCACCAAGAGACCCAGTACTTC	CASSSHYGVHQETQYF
TRBD1	TRBV28	TRBJ1-5	-	TGTGCCAGCAGTTTTCAGGGACAGCAAAGGCAGCCCCAGCATTTT	CASSFQGQQRQPQHF
-	TRBV9	TRBJ1-1	-	TGTGCCAGCAGCCCTAACCCCAGGGCCGGCACTGAAGCTTTCTTT	CASSPNPRAGTEAFF
-	TRBV2	TRBJ1-2	-	TGTGCCAGCAGTGAAACAGATTGGGGCTACACCTTC	CASSETDWGYTF